Below are 14 T cell receptor beta chains sequenced from a single sample in a study of lymphopenia after photon versus proton radiotherapy (dated by TCRdb to about 2019). The library was made by the immunoSEQ multiplex PCR assay. TCRdb limited this immuneACCESS table to in-frame rearrangements with V and J called. A share of clones is missing; checked studies link under half to unresolved V genes, and the rest is unexplained. For this sample the table gives around 30,000 clones, of which over 70% were detected only once. Approximately 15% of the sample belongs to the ten largest clones. The sample here was peripheral blood, taken from a patient treated with proton-based radiotherapy. The receptors originated from a woman between 65 and 79 years old with pancreatic cancer.

This clone occurred a few times. CDR3 amino acids: CASMGAGEKLFF. The DNA of the CDR3 is TGTGCCAGCATGGGGGCGGGGGAAAAACTGTTTTTT. This chain links TRBV6-5 with TRBJ1-4; perhaps TRBD1 as D (6 bases). This CDR3 region has 12 residues. Germline loops: CDR1 MNHEY, CDR2 SVGAGI. The V and J ends lost 7 bases and 8 bases respectively, with 11 bases between them.

The CDR3, as DNA: TGCGCCAGCAGCCAAGCAGGGGGACTGGCAGCTTTCTTT. This translates into CASSQAGGLAAFF. The genes are TRBV4-1 and TRBJ1-1; 7 bases are a match to TRBD1. There are 13 residues in the CDR3. Per germline, CDR1 MGHRA and CDR2 YSYEKL. J gave up 10 bases and V 1 base, and 6 bases lay outside the gene matches.

V and J are TRBV30 and TRBJ2-7; TRBD1 aligns across 7 bases. The V gene's germline CDR1 is GTSNPN and CDR2 SVGIG (reference sequence). Trimming at V came to 3 bases and at J to 4 bases, leaving 15 bases not matched to a gene. The CDR3 extends over 16 amino acids. Here the CDR3 reads CAWSGKTGTTHYEQYF. DNA of the CDR3: TGTGCCTGGAGCGGGAAGACAGGGACCACCCATTACGAGCAGTACTTC.

CDR3 amino acids: CAWSTLALVGESSYEQYF. The DNA of the CDR3 is TGTGCCTGGAGTACCCTAGCTCTCGTGGGGGAAAGTTCCTACGAGCAGTACTTC. The V call is TRBV30, the J call TRBJ2-7, with D perhaps TRBD1 or TRBD2 (5 bases each). The V and J ends lost 2 bases and 1 base respectively, with 24 bases between them. The CDR3 consists of 18 residues. Looked up from germline, CDR1 is GTSNPN and CDR2 is SVGIG (reference sequence).

This clone counts as medium-sized. The chain couples TRBV27 to TRBJ2-1; D may be TRBD1 (6 bases). CDR1 is MNHEY and CDR2 is SMNVEV in the germline V gene (reference sequence). V lost 0 bases, J lost 10 bases, and 10 bases lay in between. The CDR3 is made up of 13 amino acids. Written as DNA, the CDR3 is TGTGCCAGCAGTTTATCGGGGGCCTTAGAGCAGTTCTTC. This sequence encodes CASSLSGALEQFF.

This clone was observed a few times. The rearrangement joins TRBV13 to TRBJ2-1; 8 bases are shared with TRBD2. V gave up 2 bases and J gave up 2 bases; unmatched junction bases: 5. The CDR3 contains 16 residues. Germline CDR1 is PRHDT and CDR2 is FYEKMQ (reference sequence). The CDR3: CASSLIAGNTYNEQFF. CDR3 in DNA: TGTGCCAGCAGCTTAATAGCGGGAAACACCTACAATGAGCAGTTCTTC.

This chain joins TRBV7-8 and TRBJ1-2; the match to TRBD1 covers 7 bases. CDR1 SGHVS and CDR2 FQNEAQ come from the germline V gene. V was clipped by 5 bases and J by 8 bases; unmatched bases: 20. This CDR3 has 17 residues. The DNA of the CDR3 is TGTGCCAGCAGCCCAGGGGGGACAGCATCTCTATCCGGAGGCTACACCTTC. Protein: CASSPGGTASLSGGYTF.

Remarks on this clone: Sequence at one end of the junction differs from germline and may be a read error. This chain connects TRBV11-1 to TRBJ1-2; 11 bases match TRBD1. Per germline, CDR1 SGHAT and CDR2 FQDESV (reference sequence). The CDR3 is 12 residues long. CDR3 region: CASSPDRGRFLF. CDR3 nucleotides: TGTGCCAGCAGCCCGGACAGGGGGCGTTTCCTCTTC.

V gene TRBV11-2 combines with J gene TRBJ1-2, with 8 bases identical to TRBD1. The CDR3 has 15 residues. In germline, CDR1 is SGHAT, CDR2 FQNNGV. J gave up 5 bases and V 1 base, and 6 bases lay outside the gene matches. CDR3 loop: CASSLVAGGTYGYTF. The CDR3, as DNA: TGTGCCAGCAGCTTAGTCGCAGGGGGCACTTATGGCTACACCTTC.

The genes are TRBV18 and TRBJ2-5; weak D call: TRBD2 (6 bases). CDR1 KGHSH and CDR2 LQKENI come from the germline V gene. The germline V and J ends were trimmed by 2 bases and 9 bases, with 22 bases remaining between them. The CDR3 contains 16 residues. CDR3 loop: CASSPESGLVRRAQYF. CDR3 DNA sequence: TGTGCCAGCTCACCAGAGTCGGGTCTCGTGAGGAGGGCCCAGTACTTC. Based on the CDR3 plus reference TRBV18 and TRBJ2-5, the full variable domain is NAGVMQNPRHLVRRRGQEARLRCSPMKGHSHVYWYRQLPEEGLKFMVYLQKENIIDESGMPKERFSAEFPKEGPSILRIQQVVRGDSAAYFCASSPESGLVRRAQYFGPGTRLLVL.

The CDR3 region is CASSSGANVLTF. The CDR3 coding sequence is TGTGCCAGCAGCTCTGGGGCCAACGTCCTGACTTTC. The chain uses TRBV28 and TRBJ2-6; D unclear. V lost 6 bases and J 0 bases, leaving 0 bases between the germline ends. The CDR3 runs 12 residues. Per germline, CDR1 MDHEN and CDR2 SYDVKM.

The CDR3 DNA sequence: TGTGCCAGCAGCCGAAGAGGGACAGGGGGCGCGCTGGCTGAGCAGTTCTTC. Translated: CASSRRGTGGALAEQFF. The rearrangement joins TRBV7-9 to TRBJ2-1, with 12 bases fitting TRBD1. CDR3 length equals 17 residues. Germline V gene sequence: CDR1 SEHNR, CDR2 FQNEAQ (reference sequence). With V trimmed by 5 bases and J by 9 bases, 14 bases remained unmatched.

This rearrangement joins TRBV28 to TRBJ2-7; D possibly corresponds to TRBD1 (6 bases). Germline values: CDR1 MDHEN, CDR2 SYDVKM. Deletions cut 4 bases from V and 2 bases from J, with 18 bases between. The CDR3 consists of 16 residues. The CDR3: CASSWTVVLPTYEQYF. CDR3 coding DNA: TGTGCCAGCAGTTGGACAGTCGTCCTCCCCACCTACGAGCAGTACTTC.

V is TRBV19 and J is TRBJ2-3, with D tentatively TRBD2 (6 bases). V was cut by 5 bases and J by 1 base, with 13 bases left in between. This CDR3 has 15 residues. The germline V gene has CDR1 LNHDA and CDR2 SQIVND (reference sequence). The CDR3 DNA reads TGTGCCAGTAGTCCTCTACGCGGGGGCACAGATACGCAGTATTTT. Protein product: CASSPLRGGTDTQYF.